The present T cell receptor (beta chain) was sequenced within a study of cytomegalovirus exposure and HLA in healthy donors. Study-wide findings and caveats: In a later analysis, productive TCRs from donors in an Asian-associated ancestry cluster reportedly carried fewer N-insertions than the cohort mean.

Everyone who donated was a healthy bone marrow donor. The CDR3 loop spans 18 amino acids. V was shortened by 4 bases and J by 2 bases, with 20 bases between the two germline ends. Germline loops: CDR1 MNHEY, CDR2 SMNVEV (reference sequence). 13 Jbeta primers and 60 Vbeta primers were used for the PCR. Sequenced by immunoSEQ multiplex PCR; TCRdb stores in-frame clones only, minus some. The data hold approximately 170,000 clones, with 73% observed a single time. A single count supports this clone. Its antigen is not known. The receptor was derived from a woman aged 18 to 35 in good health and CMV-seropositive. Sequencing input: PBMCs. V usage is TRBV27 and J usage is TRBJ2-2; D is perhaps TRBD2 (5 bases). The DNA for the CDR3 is TGTGCCAGCAGTTCATTAAGCTCGGGGAAGCTTAACACCGGGGAGCTGTTTTTT. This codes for CASSSLSSGKLNTGELFF.